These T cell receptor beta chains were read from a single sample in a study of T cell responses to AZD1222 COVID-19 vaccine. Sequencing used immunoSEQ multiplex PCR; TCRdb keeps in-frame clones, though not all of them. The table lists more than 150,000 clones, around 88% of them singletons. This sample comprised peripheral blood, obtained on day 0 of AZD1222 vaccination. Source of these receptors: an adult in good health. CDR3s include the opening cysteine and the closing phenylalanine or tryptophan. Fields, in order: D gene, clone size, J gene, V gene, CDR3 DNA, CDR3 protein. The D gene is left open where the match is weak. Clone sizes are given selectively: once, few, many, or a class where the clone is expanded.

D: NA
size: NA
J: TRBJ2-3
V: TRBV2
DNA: TGTGCCAGCAGTGAATTAGATACGCAGTATTTT
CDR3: CASSELDTQYF

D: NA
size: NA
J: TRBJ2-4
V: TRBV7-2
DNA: TGTGCCAGCAGCTTACCGTTGGGCCTAGCCAAAAACATTCAGTACTTC
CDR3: CASSLPLGLAKNIQYF

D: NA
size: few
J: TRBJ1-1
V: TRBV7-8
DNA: TGTGCCAGCAGCCGCCCCGAGGACAGAGTTGAAGCTTTCTTT
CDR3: CASSRPEDRVEAFF

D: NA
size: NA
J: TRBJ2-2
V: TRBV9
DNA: TGTGCCAGCAGCGTAGACGCCACCCCGAACACCGGGGAGCTGTTTTTT
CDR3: CASSVDATPNTGELFF

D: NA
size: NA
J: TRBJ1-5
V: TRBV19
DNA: TGTGCCAGTAATAAAGGGGAAGGGGCAGGCGTTTGGCCCCAGCATTTT
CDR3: CASNKGEGAGVWPQHF

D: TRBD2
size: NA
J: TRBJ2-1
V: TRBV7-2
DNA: TGTGCCAGCAGCTTAGCACTAGCGGGGGGCAATGAGCAGTTCTTC
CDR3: CASSLALAGGNEQFF

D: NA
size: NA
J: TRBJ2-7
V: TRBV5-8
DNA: TGTGCCAGCAGCTTGCGGGTATCCTACGAGCAGTACTTC
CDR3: CASSLRVSYEQYF

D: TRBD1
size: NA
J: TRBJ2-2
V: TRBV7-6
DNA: TGTGCCAGCAGCTTAGTGGTTAGCGACAGGGCCGGAACCGGGGAGCTGTTTTTT
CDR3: CASSLVVSDRAGTGELFF

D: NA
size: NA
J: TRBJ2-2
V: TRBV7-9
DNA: TGTGCCAGCAGCTTGTTAGAGATCGGGGAGCTGTTTTTT
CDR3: CASSLLEIGELFF

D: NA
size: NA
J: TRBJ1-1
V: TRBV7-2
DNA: TGTGCCAGCAGCTTACGGCCGGACCCTGAAGCTTTCTTT
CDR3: CASSLRPDPEAFF

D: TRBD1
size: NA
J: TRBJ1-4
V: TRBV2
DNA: TGTGCCAGCAGTGAGTTTAATCGGGTTGGGACAGCTAATGAAAAACTGTTTTTT
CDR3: CASSEFNRVGTANEKLFF

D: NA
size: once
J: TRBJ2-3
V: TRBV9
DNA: TGTGCCAGCAATTCACCAGGAGGGACTACAGATACGCAGTATTTT
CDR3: CASNSPGGTTDTQYF

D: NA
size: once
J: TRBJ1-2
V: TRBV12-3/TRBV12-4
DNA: TGTGCCAGCAGTTTACGGGCTAACTATGGCTACACCTTC
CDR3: CASSLRANYGYTF

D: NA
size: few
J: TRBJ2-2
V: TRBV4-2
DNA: TGTGCCAGCAGCCGCTATAGCGTGGGTAACACCGGGGAGCTGTTTTTT
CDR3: CASSRYSVGNTGELFF

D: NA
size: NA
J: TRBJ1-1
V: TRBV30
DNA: TGTGCCTGGAGTAAACGGGTAGGGGTGGGTGAAGCTTTCTTT
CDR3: CAWSKRVGVGEAFF

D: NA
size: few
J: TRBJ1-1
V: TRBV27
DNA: TGTGCCAGCAGTATACAGGGTCCGAACACTGAAGCTTTCTTT
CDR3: CASSIQGPNTEAFF

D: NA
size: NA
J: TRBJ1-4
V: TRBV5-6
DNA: TGTGCCAGCAGCTTGGGACAGCTAAATGAAAAACTGTTTTTT
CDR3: CASSLGQLNEKLFF

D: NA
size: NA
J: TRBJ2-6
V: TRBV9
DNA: TGTGCCAGCAGCGTACGGATCTCTGGGGCCAACGTCCTGACTTTC
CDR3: CASSVRISGANVLTF

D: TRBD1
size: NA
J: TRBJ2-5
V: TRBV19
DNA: TGTGCCAGTAGTACAGGGGGTATAGTCAAAGAGACCCAGTACTTC
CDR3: CASSTGGIVKETQYF

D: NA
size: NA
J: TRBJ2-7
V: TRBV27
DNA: TGTGCCAGCGCCTTGGTGGGGGCGGGTTACGAGCAGTACTTC
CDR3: CASALVGAGYEQYF

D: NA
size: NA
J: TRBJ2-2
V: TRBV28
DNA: TGTGCCAGCAGTCCCGGACATCTCGCCGGGGAGCTGTTTTTT
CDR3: CASSPGHLAGELFF

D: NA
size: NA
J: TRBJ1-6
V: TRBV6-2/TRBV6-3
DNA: TGTGCCAGCAGTTATCGTCCAGGGACCGGAACACCCCTCCACTTT
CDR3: CASSYRPGTGTPLHF